Listed here are 27 T cell receptor beta chains from one sample, sequenced in a study of blood T cell repertoires in COVID-19. Measured with immunoSEQ multiplex PCR; TCRdb has only the in-frame clones, and not every one. The sample lists around 62,000 clones; roughly 85% were seen once. Source material: peripheral blood. The receptors derive from a man aged 50-59 years with acute or convalescent COVID-19.

The chain has TRBV11-2 and TRBJ1-2; no clear D gene. This CDR3 spans 14 amino acids. CDR1 is SGHAT and CDR2 is FQNNGV in the germline V gene. V dropped 5 bases and J dropped 7 bases, with 17 bases sitting between them. The CDR3 reads CASSVPPGISGYTF. As DNA, the CDR3 is TGTGCCAGCAGCGTCCCTCCGGGGATCTCTGGCTACACCTTC.

This chain uses TRBV11-3 with TRBJ2-5; the match to TRBD1 covers 11 bases. There are 15 residues in the CDR3. J gave up 5 bases and V 5 bases, and 7 bases lay outside the gene matches. Germline values: CDR1 SGHNT, CDR2 YENEEA. The CDR3 here is CASSRRTGGYETQYF. The CDR3, as DNA: TGTGCCAGCAGCCGAAGGACAGGGGGCTATGAGACCCAGTACTTC.

J is TRBJ2-5 and V is TRBV19, with a possible D match to TRBD2 (6 bases). The ends were cut back, 3 bases at V and 1 base at J, with 9 bases in the middle. The CDR3 has 14 amino acids. CDR1 is LNHDA, CDR2 SQIVND, per germline (reference sequence). In nucleotides, the CDR3 is TGTGCCAGTAGTATTATGGAGGGCCAAGAGACCCAGTACTTC. Amino acids: CASSIMEGQETQYF.

The genes are TRBV30 and TRBJ2-3, with D perhaps TRBD2 (6 bases). V lost 5 bases and J lost 6, with 21 bases in between. The CDR3 runs 15 residues. From germline, CDR1 is GTSNPN and CDR2 SVGIG (reference sequence). Here the CDR3 reads CAWSINGGASDTQYF. CDR3 DNA: TGTGCCTGGTCGATCAATGGCGGGGCCAGTGATACGCAGTATTTT.

This clone was counted a single time. V and J are TRBV5-1 and TRBJ1-6; D may be TRBD1 (6 bases). CDR1 SGHRS and CDR2 YFSETQ come from the germline V gene. This CDR3 is built from 13 residues. Trimming pared 5 bases from V and 7 bases from J, leaving 10 bases between. The CDR3 DNA reads TGCGCCAGCAGACAGGGACAAAATTCACCCCTCCACTTT. This codes for CASRQGQNSPLHF.

The sample holds a few counts of this clone. The V call is TRBV19, the J call TRBJ1-4; D is ambiguous. Germline CDR1 reads LNHDA; CDR2 reads SQIVND (reference sequence). The CDR3 sequence is 14 residues long. The ends were cut back, 8 bases at V and 8 bases at J, with 18 bases in the middle. CDR3 in DNA: TGTGCCAGTGCTAAGCCGGGAGAAAACGAAAAACTGTTTTTT. This translates into CASAKPGENEKLFF.

The chain employs TRBV24-1 and TRBJ2-5; 10 bases agree with TRBD2. The CDR3 length is 15 residues. CDR1 is KGHDR, CDR2 SFDVKD, per germline. The trim removed 1 base at V and 5 bases at J, leaving 3 bases unmatched. The CDR3 DNA follows: TGTGCCACCAGTGATTTTACTAGCGGGGAGGAGACCCAGTACTTC. Protein sequence: CATSDFTSGEETQYF.

The CDR3 is CASSSRPGQASETQYF. The CDR3 nucleotides are TGTGCCAGCAGTTCAAGACCGGGACAGGCTTCGGAGACCCAGTACTTC. The rearrangement links TRBV27 to TRBJ2-5, with 8 bases matching TRBD1. This CDR3 is 16 amino acids long. V dropped 4 bases and J dropped 5; count of bases not matched to a gene: 12. The germline gives CDR1 MNHEY, CDR2 SMNVEV (reference sequence).

This clone was counted between two and nine times. The chain recombines TRBV4-1 with TRBJ2-5; 11 positions agree with TRBD2. There are 17 residues in the CDR3. V was pared by 0 bases and J by 4 bases, with 7 bases of the junction left unmatched. Per germline, CDR1 MGHRA and CDR2 YSYEKL. As DNA, the CDR3 is TGCGCCAGCAGCCAAGAAGGAGTAGCGGGGGGGATAGAGACCCAGTACTTC. Translated, it gives CASSQEGVAGGIETQYF.

V and J are TRBV19 and TRBJ1-1; TRBD1 is a possible D gene (6 bases). The CDR3 runs 19 residues. The V gene's germline CDR1 is LNHDA and CDR2 SQIVND (reference sequence). Trimming cost V 7 bases and J 0 bases, with 27 bases left between them. DNA for the CDR3: TGTGCCAGTACCCCCGCGGGGGCTACGAAGTGGGACATGAACACTGAAGCTTTCTTT. Translated: CASTPAGATKWDMNTEAFF.

The chain couples TRBV6-6 to TRBJ2-2; D is unclear. The germline V gene encodes CDR1 MNHNY and CDR2 SVGAGI (reference sequence). V was cut by 0 bases and J by 5 bases, with 4 bases left in between. The CDR3 runs to 13 residues. CDR3 nucleotides: TGTGCCAGCAGTTACTCCGGGACCGGGGAGCTGTTTTTT. Its translation: CASSYSGTGELFF.

The J gene is TRBJ2-3, the V gene TRBV5-1; TRBD1 agrees at 11 bases. J was trimmed by 4 bases and V by 1 base; bases with no gene match: 2. Germline values: CDR1 SGHRS, CDR2 YFSETQ. This CDR3 has 15 residues. The CDR3 bases are TGCGCCAGCAGCTTGACGGGACAGGGGGCAGATACGCAGTATTTT. It encodes CASSLTGQGADTQYF. The variable domain in full, completed from reference TRBV5-1 and TRBJ2-3, reads KAGVTQTPRYLIKTRGQQVTLSCSPISGHRSVSWYQQTPGQGLQFLFEYFSETQRNKGNFPGRFSGRQFSNSRSEMNVSTLELGDSALYLCASSLTGQGADTQYFGPGTRLTVL.

The rearrangement uses TRBV5-1 and TRBJ2-3; D gene ambiguous. The CDR3 contains 15 residues. V lost 0 bases and J lost 0, with 8 bases in between. Germline values: CDR1 SGHRS, CDR2 YFSETQ. CDR3 in DNA: TGCGCCAGCAGCTTGGGACACCAAAGCACAGATACGCAGTATTTT. Encoded protein: CASSLGHQSTDTQYF.

The CDR3: CACNTQGETQYF. The CDR3 DNA reads as TGTGCCTGCAACACCCAGGGGGAGACCCAGTACTTC. V is TRBV30 and J is TRBJ2-5; tentative D call: TRBD1 (6 bases). V was trimmed by 6 bases and J by 5 bases, leaving 13 bases between them. The CDR3 sequence is 12 residues long. The germline CDR1 and CDR2 sequences are GTSNPN and SVGIG (reference sequence).

The CDR3 DNA is TGCGCCAGCAGCCGAAATGGGGCGACTGAAGCTTTCTTT. It encodes CASSRNGATEAFF. J is TRBJ1-1 and V is TRBV10-1, with a tentative D call TRBD1 (5 bases). Germline loops: CDR1 WNHNN, CDR2 SYGVQD (reference sequence). The CDR3 totals 13 residues. V was cut by 6 bases and J by 5 bases, with 13 bases left in between.

This clone occurred once. The chain combines TRBV27 with TRBJ2-1; 11 positions match TRBD2. The CDR3 contains 15 residues. V shed 5 bases, J shed 4 bases, and the junction held 4 bases outside the gene matches. Germline V gene sequence: CDR1 MNHEY, CDR2 SMNVEV (reference sequence). The CDR3 sequence: CASSAGTSGYNEQFF. CDR3 nucleotides: TGTGCCAGCAGTGCAGGGACTAGCGGATACAATGAGCAGTTCTTC.

This clone was counted between two and nine times. This rearrangement joins TRBV10-3 to TRBJ1-2; 7 positions match TRBD1. J gave up 0 bases and V 0 bases, and 10 bases lay outside the gene matches. Germline V gene data show CDR1 as ENHRY and CDR2 as SYGVKD. The CDR3 sequence is 18 residues long. For the CDR3, the DNA is TGTGCCATCAGTGAGTCTCCCTCGCGGACAGGATCTAACTATGGCTACACCTTC. This encodes CAISESPSRTGSNYGYTF.

The rearrangement joins TRBV9 to TRBJ1-3; D may be TRBD1 (5 bases). Germline V gene sequence: CDR1 SGDLS, CDR2 YYNGEE. Trimming shortened V by 0 bases and J by 0 bases, and 13 bases separated the two germline ends. CDR3 length: 17 residues. CDR3 in DNA: TGTGCCAGCAGCGTAGGGGAGGGGCCCCGCTCTGGAAACACCATATATTTT. This gives the protein CASSVGEGPRSGNTIYF.

The chain has TRBV2 and TRBJ1-2; D not resolved. This CDR3 has 15 amino acids. The germline V gene encodes CDR1 SNHLY and CDR2 FYNNEI. Trimming removed 0 bases from V and 0 bases from J, with 8 bases in between. CDR3 sequence reads: CASSEALNSNYGYTF. CDR3 nucleotide sequence: TGTGCCAGCAGTGAAGCCCTAAATTCTAACTATGGCTACACCTTC.

The chain has TRBV7-9 and TRBJ1-2, with D hard to call. V shed 1 base and J shed 7 bases, with 7 bases lying between them. Per germline, CDR1 SEHNR and CDR2 FQNEAQ (reference sequence). The CDR3 sequence is 12 residues long. This chain's CDR3 is CASSLEQRGYTF. The CDR3 DNA is TGTGCCAGCAGCTTAGAGCAGCGTGGCTACACCTTC.

The V and J genes are TRBV11-2 and TRBJ2-7, with 8 bases that match TRBD1. With V trimmed by 5 bases and J by 1 base, 10 bases remained unmatched. The CDR3 length is 16 residues. CDR1 is SGHAT, CDR2 FQNNGV, per germline. The CDR3 loop is CASSPINRDRSYEQYF. The CDR3, as DNA: TGTGCCAGCAGCCCTATTAACCGGGACAGGTCCTACGAGCAGTACTTC.

The chain links TRBV30 to TRBJ1-2, with no clear D. V lost 1 base and J 3 bases, leaving 12 bases between the germline ends. There are 14 residues in the CDR3. Germline V gene lookup returns CDR1 GTSNPN and CDR2 SVGIG (reference sequence). The CDR3 nucleotides read TGTGCCTGGAGTGGCTTGGAGGGCTACTATGGCTACACCTTC. It specifies CAWSGLEGYYGYTF.

The chain uses TRBV30 and TRBJ2-5; 11 bases map to TRBD1. This CDR3 has 13 amino acids. CDR1 is GTSNPN and CDR2 is SVGIG in the germline V gene (reference sequence). In DNA form, the CDR3 reads TGTGCACTCGGGACAGGGGGTCGGGAGACCCAGTACTTC. Protein product: CALGTGGRETQYF.

This rearrangement joins TRBV3-1 (or the pseudogene TRBV3-2) to TRBJ2-3; TRBD1 aligns across 7 bases. V lost 6 bases to trimming and J lost 6 bases; unmatched junction nucleotides: 9. The CDR3 consists of 14 residues. Germline V gives CDR1 LGHDT, CDR2 YNNKEL (reference sequence). CDR3 sequence: CASRLGTDDDTQYF. The CDR3 DNA is TGTGCCAGCAGGCTCGGGACAGACGACGATACGCAGTATTTT.

The chain employs TRBV5-5 and TRBJ2-7; 7 bases align to TRBD1. CDR1 is SGHKS and CDR2 is YYEKEE in the germline V gene (reference sequence). V was pared by 0 bases and J by 6 bases, with 6 bases of the junction left unmatched. CDR3 length equals 14 residues. The CDR3 sequence: CASSLDRGAGEQYF. Written as DNA, the CDR3 is TGTGCCAGCAGCTTGGACAGGGGCGCTGGCGAGCAGTACTTC.

CDR3 region: CSLSGGAINEQFF. CDR3 in DNA: TGCAGTCTTAGCGGGGGGGCTATCAATGAGCAGTTCTTC. The genes are TRBV29-1 and TRBJ2-1; the match to TRBD2 covers 11 bases. CDR3 length: 13 residues. Germline assignment: CDR1 SQVTM and CDR2 ANQGSEA.

The chain is built from TRBV5-1 and TRBJ2-5; 7 bases fit TRBD2. The CDR3 has 16 residues. V trimming: 0 bases; J trimming: 5 bases; junction bases outside the gene matches: 10. Germline lookup yields CDR1 SGHRS and CDR2 YFSETQ. CDR3 nucleotides: TGCGCCAGCAGCTTGGCTGAGCGGGGCTGGGGGGAGACCCAGTACTTC. Translated, it gives CASSLAERGWGETQYF.